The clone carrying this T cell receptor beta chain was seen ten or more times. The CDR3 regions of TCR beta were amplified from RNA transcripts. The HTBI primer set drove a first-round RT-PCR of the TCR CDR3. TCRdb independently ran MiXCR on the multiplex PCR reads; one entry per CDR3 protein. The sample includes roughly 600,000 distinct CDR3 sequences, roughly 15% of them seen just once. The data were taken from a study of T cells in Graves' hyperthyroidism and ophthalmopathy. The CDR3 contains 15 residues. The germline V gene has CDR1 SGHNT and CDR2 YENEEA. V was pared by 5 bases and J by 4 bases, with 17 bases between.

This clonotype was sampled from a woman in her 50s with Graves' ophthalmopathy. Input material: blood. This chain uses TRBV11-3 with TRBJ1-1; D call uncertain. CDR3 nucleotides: TGTGCCAGCAGCCAACGGACCGGAGCGCCCACTGAAGCTTTCTTT. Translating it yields CASSQRTGAPTEAFF.